Listed here is a single T cell receptor beta chain. The record originates from a study of control samples from healthy donors and cancer patients. Here immunoSEQ multiplex PCR was the method, and the copy in TCRdb shows in-frame clones only, minus some. This sample yields roughly 63,000 clones, of which around 90% are seen a single time; 1.5% to 2% belongs to the top ten. The specimen sequenced was PBMCs. This receptor was taken from a man aged 35-49 years with colorectal cancer.

As DNA, the CDR3 is TGTGCCAGCAGCCCACAGGGGTCTACCTACAATGAGCAGTTCTTC. Protein: CASSPQGSTYNEQFF. This rearrangement joins TRBV7-2 to TRBJ2-1; 7 bases are shared with TRBD1. With V trimmed by 5 bases and J by 2 bases, 6 bases remained unmatched. Germline values: CDR1 SGHTA, CDR2 FQGNSA. The CDR3 totals 15 residues. Variable domain in full (rest from reference TRBV7-2 and TRBJ2-1): GAGVSQSPSNKVTEKGKDVELRCDPISGHTALYWYRQSLGQGLEFLIYFQGNSAPDKSGLPSDRFSAERTGGSVSTLTIQRTQQEDSAVYLCASSPQGSTYNEQFFGPGTRLTVL.